Below, one T cell receptor beta chain is given with its context. What this receptor recognizes is not known. There are no base qualities to consult, and no much larger clone falls within one base. The immunoSEQ Assay, which relies on bias-controlled multiplex PCR amplification of genomic DNA, was used to profile TCRbeta CDR3 regions. The study's processing was this. To quantify the absolute abundance of each unique TCRbeta CDR3 region, the sequences were collapsed and filtered. Differential abundance was assessed using a binomial (Fisher-equivalent) model and a beta-binomial model in which time-dependent variance fitted from healthy donors was added. Clones with fewer than 5 combined templates were removed, and differential abundance was called for clones with a Benjamini-Hochberg FDR below 0.01. The form v = (b*log(k)+a)^2 was used to model beta-binomial variance as a function of total template count across the two samples. TCRdb's version of the immuneACCESS table is confined to in-frame rearrangements and falls short of the full clone set. An unresolved V gene accounts for under half of the shortfall where checked; the remainder is of unknown origin. That table gives V, J and clone size, and the DNA gave D and trimming. This sample is represented by about 100,000 clones; over 75% of them were singletons. Of the sample, about 5.5% is held by the ten largest clones.

The sample comes from a study of identifying expanded T cells in peripheral blood (dated by TCRdb to the late 2010s). In terms of the full investigation: Four technical replicates, made by sequencing separate aliquots from the same pool of genomic DNA, were compared pairwise. The full study reports these points: Between technical replicates the binomial model flagged approximately 1.1 differentially abundant clones, whereas over two weeks the binomial model flagged about 16.4 and over four weeks around 19. The authors expected biological variance in healthy repertoires might increase further over much longer intervals such as months to years. Across all healthy-donor time intervals, the beta-binomial model significantly lowered both the number of clones called differentially abundant and the false-positive rate. Variance in clone template counts between approximately two-week samples significantly increased with total template count across all healthy donors.

During the collection period, no infections or other immune events were recorded for the healthy donors. To calibrate time-dependent variance in a beta-binomial model of T-cell clone differential abundance, blood repertoires from healthy donors were used as a training cohort. The training cohort included around 10 healthy donors, of whom 3 were female and 7 were male. An age range of roughly 29 to 64 years, with an average of about 39 years, was recorded for the donors. Whole blood, obtained from a commercial supplier, was collected from each healthy donor at three time points spaced roughly 14 days apart. Genomic DNA was extracted from unsorted whole blood for immunosequencing. The CDR3 holds 15 amino acids from the cysteine to the phenylalanine. Only the CDR3 portion is preserved as DNA: 45 bases, with reading frame beginning at the first base. The germline V gene (reference sequence) sets CDR1 to SGHAT and CDR2 to FQDESV. V was cut back by 0 bases and J by 0 bases, leaving a gap of 8 bases between them.

The chain is made from TRBV11-1 and TRBJ1-2; TRBD1 is perhaps the D gene, given 6 matching bases. The receptor's source is a person between 18 and 75 years old in good health. The specimen sequenced was blood. The sequenced DNA: TGTGCCAGCAGCTTAGCCCGGACAGCTAACTATGGCTACACCTTC. This encodes CASSLARTANYGYTF.